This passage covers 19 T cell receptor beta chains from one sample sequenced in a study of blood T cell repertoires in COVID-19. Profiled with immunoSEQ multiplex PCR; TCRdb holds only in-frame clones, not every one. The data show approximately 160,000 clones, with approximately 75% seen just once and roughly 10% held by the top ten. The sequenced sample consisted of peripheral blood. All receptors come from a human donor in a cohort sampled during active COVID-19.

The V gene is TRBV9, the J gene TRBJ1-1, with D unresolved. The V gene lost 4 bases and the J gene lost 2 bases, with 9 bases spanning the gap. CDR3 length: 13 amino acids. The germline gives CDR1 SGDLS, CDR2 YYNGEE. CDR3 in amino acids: CASSPPGNTEAFF. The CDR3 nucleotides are TGTGCCAGCAGCCCCCCGGGTAACACTGAAGCTTTCTTT. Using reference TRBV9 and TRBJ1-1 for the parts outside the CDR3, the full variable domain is DSGVTQTPKHLITATGQRVTLRCSPRSGDLSVYWYQQSLDQGLQFLIQYYNGEERAKGNILERFSAQQFPDLHSELNLSSLELGDSALYFCASSPPGNTEAFFGQGTRLTVV.

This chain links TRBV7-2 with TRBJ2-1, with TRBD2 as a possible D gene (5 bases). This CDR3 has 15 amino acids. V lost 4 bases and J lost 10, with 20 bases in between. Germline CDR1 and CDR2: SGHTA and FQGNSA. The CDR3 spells CASSSDVAGGGEQFF. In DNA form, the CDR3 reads TGTGCCAGCAGCTCGGATGTGGCGGGCGGCGGGGAGCAGTTCTTC.

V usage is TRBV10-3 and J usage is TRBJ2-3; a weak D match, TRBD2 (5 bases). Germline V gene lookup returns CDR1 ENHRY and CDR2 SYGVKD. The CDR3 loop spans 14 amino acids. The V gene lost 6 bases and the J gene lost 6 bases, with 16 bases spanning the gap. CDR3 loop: CAIRGVEPDDTQYF. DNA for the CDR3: TGTGCCATCAGGGGAGTAGAGCCAGATGATACGCAGTATTTT.

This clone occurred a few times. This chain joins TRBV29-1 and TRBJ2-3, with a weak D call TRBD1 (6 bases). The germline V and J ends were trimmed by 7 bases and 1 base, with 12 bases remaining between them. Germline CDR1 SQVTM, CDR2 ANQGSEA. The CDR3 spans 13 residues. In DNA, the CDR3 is TGCAGCGGGTCAGGGGTTGGCACAGATACGCAGTATTTT. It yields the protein CSGSGVGTDTQYF.

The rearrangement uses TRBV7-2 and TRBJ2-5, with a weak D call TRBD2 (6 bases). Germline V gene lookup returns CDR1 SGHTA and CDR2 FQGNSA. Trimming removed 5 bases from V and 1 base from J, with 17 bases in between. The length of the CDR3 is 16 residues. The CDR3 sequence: CASSTEAGTLQETQYF. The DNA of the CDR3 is TGTGCCAGCAGCACGGAGGCGGGAACACTCCAAGAGACCCAGTACTTC.

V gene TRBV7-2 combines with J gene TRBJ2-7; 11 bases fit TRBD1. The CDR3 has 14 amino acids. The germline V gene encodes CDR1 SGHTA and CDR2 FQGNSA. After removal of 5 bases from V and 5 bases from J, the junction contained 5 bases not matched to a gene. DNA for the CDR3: TGTGCCAGCAGCCAAGGGACAGGGGGACACGAGCAGTACTTC. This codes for CASSQGTGGHEQYF. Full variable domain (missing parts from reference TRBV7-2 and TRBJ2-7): GAGVSQSPSNKVTEKGKDVELRCDPISGHTALYWYRQSLGQGLEFLIYFQGNSAPDKSGLPSDRFSAERTGGSVSTLTIQRTQQEDSAVYLCASSQGTGGHEQYFGPGTRLTVT.

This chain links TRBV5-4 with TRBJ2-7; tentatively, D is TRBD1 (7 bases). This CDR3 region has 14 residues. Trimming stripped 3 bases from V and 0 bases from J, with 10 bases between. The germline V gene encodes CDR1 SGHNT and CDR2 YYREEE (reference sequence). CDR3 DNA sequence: TGTGCCAGCAGCTCCCAGGGGGGCTCCTACGAGCAGTACTTC. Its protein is CASSSQGGSYEQYF.

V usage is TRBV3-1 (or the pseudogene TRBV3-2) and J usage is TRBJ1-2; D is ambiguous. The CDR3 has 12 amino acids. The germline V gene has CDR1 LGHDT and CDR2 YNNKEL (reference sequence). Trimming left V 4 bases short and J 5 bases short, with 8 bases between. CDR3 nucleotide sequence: TGTGCCAGCAGCCTGAACGGGTATGGCTACACCTTC. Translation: CASSLNGYGYTF.

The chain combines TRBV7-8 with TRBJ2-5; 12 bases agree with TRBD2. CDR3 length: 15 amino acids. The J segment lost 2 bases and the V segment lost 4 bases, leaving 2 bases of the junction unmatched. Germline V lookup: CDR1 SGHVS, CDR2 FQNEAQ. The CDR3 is CASSSGLAGQETQYF. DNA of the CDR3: TGTGCCAGCAGCTCTGGACTAGCGGGGCAAGAGACCCAGTACTTC.

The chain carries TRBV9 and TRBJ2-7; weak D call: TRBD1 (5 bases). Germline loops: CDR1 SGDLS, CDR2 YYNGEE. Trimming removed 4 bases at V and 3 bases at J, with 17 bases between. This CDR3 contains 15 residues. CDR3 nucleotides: TGTGCCAGCAGCCCAGCCCTGACAGATTTCTACGAGCAGTACTTC. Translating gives CASSPALTDFYEQYF.

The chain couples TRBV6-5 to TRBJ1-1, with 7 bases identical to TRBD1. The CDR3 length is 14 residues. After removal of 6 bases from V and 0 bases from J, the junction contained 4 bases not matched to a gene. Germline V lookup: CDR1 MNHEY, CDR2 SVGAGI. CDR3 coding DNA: TGTGCCAGCAGCCCGGGACAGCTGAACACTGAAGCTTTCTTT. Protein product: CASSPGQLNTEAFF.

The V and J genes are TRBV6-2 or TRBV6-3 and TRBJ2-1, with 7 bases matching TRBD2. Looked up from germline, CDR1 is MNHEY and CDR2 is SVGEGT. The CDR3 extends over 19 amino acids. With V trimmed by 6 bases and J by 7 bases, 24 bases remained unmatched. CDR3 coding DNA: TGTGCCAGCAGCTCCGCTTCAGGGCTAGCGGATTCCATCTTGAATGAGCAGTTCTTC. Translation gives CASSSASGLADSILNEQFF.

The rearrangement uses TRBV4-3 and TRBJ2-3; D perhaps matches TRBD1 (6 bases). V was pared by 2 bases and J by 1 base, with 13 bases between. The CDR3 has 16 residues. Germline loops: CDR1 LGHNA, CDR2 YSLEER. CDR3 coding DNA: TGCGCCAGCAGCCAATCAGGGGTCAGCGGCACAGATACGCAGTATTTT. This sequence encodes CASSQSGVSGTDTQYF.

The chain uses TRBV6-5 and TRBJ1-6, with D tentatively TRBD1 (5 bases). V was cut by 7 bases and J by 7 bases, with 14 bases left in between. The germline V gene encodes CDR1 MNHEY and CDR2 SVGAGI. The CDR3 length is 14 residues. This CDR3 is CASTASGGNSPLHF. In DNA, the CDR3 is TGTGCCAGCACCGCATCGGGGGGGAATTCACCCCTCCACTTT.

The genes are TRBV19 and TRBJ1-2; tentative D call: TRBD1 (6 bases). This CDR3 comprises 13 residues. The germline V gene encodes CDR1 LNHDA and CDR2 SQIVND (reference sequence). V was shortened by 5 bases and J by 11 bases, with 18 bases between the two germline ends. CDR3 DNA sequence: TGTGCCAGTAGTCGCCGGGACACCGTGTGGTACACCTTC. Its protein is CASSRRDTVWYTF.

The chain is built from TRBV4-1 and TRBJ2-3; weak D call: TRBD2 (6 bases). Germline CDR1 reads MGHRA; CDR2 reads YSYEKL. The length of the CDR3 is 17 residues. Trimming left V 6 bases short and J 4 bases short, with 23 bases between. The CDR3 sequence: CASSKGLGGILADTQYF. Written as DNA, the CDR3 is TGCGCCAGCAGTAAGGGGTTGGGCGGGATACTTGCAGATACGCAGTATTTT.

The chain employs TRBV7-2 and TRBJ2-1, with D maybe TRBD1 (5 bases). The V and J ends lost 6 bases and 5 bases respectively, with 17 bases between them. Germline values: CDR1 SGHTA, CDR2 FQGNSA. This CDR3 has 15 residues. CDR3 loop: CASSPSRAIDNEQFF. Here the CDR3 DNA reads TGTGCCAGCAGTCCGAGCAGGGCCATCGACAATGAGCAGTTCTTC.

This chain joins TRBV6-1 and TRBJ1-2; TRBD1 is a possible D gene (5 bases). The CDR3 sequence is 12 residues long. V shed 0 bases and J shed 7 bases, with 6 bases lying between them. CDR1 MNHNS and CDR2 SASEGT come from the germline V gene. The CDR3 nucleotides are TGTGCCAGCAGTGAAGCCCAGGGTGGCTACACCTTC. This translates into CASSEAQGGYTF.

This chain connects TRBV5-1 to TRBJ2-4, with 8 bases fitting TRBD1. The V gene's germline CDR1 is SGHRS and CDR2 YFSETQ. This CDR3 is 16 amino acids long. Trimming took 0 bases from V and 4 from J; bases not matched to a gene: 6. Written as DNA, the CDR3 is TGCGCCAGCAGCTTGGAGTGGACAGGGCCGAAAAACATTCAGTACTTC. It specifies CASSLEWTGPKNIQYF.